This T cell receptor (beta chain) originates from a study of cytomegalovirus exposure and HLA in healthy donors. For the study at large: Across roughly 400 genotyped donors, about 86% landed in the Caucasian-associated ancestry cluster. Whole-study results and caveats: Overall, roughly 160 TCR beta chains were annotated as cytomegalovirus-associated.

This CDR3 spans 17 amino acids. Germline assignment: CDR1 SEHNR and CDR2 FQNEAQ (reference sequence). The V gene end was trimmed by 0 bases and the J gene end by 7 bases; junction bases not matched to a gene: 7. PCR employed 60 Vbeta and 13 Jbeta primers. Assay: immunoSEQ multiplex PCR; the TCRdb copy retains only in-frame clones and omits some. The table includes about 120,000 clones, about 73% detected once. About this clone: Its antigen is not identified.

Specimen: PBMCs. This receptor was identified in a woman between 40 and 55 years old in good health and CMV-seronegative. This chain connects TRBV7-9 to TRBJ1-4; TRBD1 agrees at 11 bases. The CDR3 loop is CASSLAGTGGQGEKLFF. In nucleotides, the CDR3 is TGTGCCAGCAGCTTAGCCGGGACAGGGGGTCAAGGTGAAAAACTGTTTTTT. The full variable domain, in which reference TRBV7-9 and TRBJ1-4 provide the parts outside the CDR3, is DTGVSQNPRHKITKRGQNVTFRCDPISEHNRLYWYRQTLGQGPEFLTYFQNEAQLEKSRLLSDRFSAERPKGSFSTLEIQRTEQGDSAMYLCASSLAGTGGQGEKLFFGSGTQLSVL.